The clone carrying this TCR beta chain was counted many times. No antigen is known for it. V lost 6 bases and J lost 8; bases outside the gene matches: 13. The CDR3 extends over 16 amino acids. From germline, CDR1 is LNHDA and CDR2 SQIVND (reference sequence). Template switching added a universal primer binding site, and final cDNA carried unique molecular identifiers. TCRdb used MiXCR to reprocess the 5' RACE reads, holding one entry per CDR3 protein. The sample lists 150,000 or so distinct CDR3 sequences; 3% to 4% were seen once. This sample was taken from a study of identical twins. Findings of the study overall: These conclusions were based on statistical analysis (cross-sectional, not following the same donors). Excess twin sharing in beta out-of-frame sequences was weaker. Models predicted too little out-of-frame TCR alpha sharing in monozygotic twins.

The sample comprised memory T cells sorted from blood. The gene calls are TRBV19 and TRBJ2-1, with TRBD1 matching over 10 bases. The clonotype was recovered from a man aged 18 to 29 in good health. The CDR3, as DNA: TGTGCCAGTAGAATGATCTTCCGGGACAGGGGATATGAGCAGTTCTTC. Amino acids: CASRMIFRDRGYEQFF.